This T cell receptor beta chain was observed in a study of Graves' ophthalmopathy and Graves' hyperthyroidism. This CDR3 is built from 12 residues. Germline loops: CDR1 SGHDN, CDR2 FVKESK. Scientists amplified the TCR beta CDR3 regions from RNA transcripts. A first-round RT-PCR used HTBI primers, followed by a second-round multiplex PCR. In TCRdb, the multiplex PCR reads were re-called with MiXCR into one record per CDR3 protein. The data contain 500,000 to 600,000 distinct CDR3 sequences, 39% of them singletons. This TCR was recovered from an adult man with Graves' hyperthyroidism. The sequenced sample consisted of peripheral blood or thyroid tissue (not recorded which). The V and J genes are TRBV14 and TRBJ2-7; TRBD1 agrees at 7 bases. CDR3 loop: CARATGFGEQYF. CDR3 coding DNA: TGTGCTAGAGCGACAGGGTTCGGGGAGCAGTACTTC.